The present entry profiles one TCR beta chain with its context. What it binds is not known. This sample is part of a study of Ad26.COV2.S vaccination and SARS-CoV-2 variants. Turning to the study itself: The study gave Ad26.COV2.S intramuscularly, once or twice 56 days apart.

Germline V gene lookup returns CDR1 GTSNPN and CDR2 SVGIG (reference sequence). V was pared by 8 bases and J by 1 base, with 9 bases of the junction left unmatched. The CDR3 consists of 15 residues. Data came from immunoSEQ multiplex PCR; TCRdb stores just in-frame clones and leaves some out. The sample yields around 450,000 clones, 90% seen once. Study results and caveats: Responses of T cells in total may have been underestimated by the TCR breadth and depth analyses. Relative to placebo recipients, vaccine recipients exhibited elevated spike-specific TCR breadth.

This sample's treatment: over 15 received Ad26.COV2.S at low or high dose, single or two shots; a few received placebo; per-sample allocation not given. Repertoires come from day 63 after the first vaccine or placebo injection. Vaccination used an Ad26 vector expressing Wuhan-strain SARS-CoV-2 spike. The chain uses TRBV30 and TRBJ2-2, with TRBD1 matching over 8 bases. The sample in question was peripheral blood, obtained in a trial of Ad26.COV2.S vaccine versus placebo. The TCR comes from a person between 18 and 60 years old who received the Ad26.COV2.S COVID-19 vaccine or a placebo. CDR3 bases: TGTGCCCATACCCGGGACAGGATGAACACCGGGGAGCTGTTTTTT. As protein: CAHTRDRMNTGELFF.